The rows below give T cell receptor beta chains drawn from one sample of a study of control samples from healthy donors and cancer patients. Only in-frame clones appear in the TCRdb table, and some are missing; sequencing was by immunoSEQ multiplex PCR. The profile shows about 26,000 clones, approximately 78% of them singletons. The source material was PBMCs. These receptors originate from a man in his fifties or sixties with colorectal cancer. Both conserved end residues are part of each CDR3. D genes are given only for firm matches. Where a row states a size, it is once, few, many or the class of an expanded clone; other rows omit it.

clone_size,v_call,d_call,j_call,cdr3_nt,cdr3_aa
NA,TRBV6-1,NA,TRBJ1-5,TGTGCCAGCAGTGAACAGGGTCCTTATAGCAATCAGCCCCAGCATTTT,CASSEQGPYSNQPQHF
NA,TRBV2,TRBD1,TRBJ2-6,TGTGCCAGCAGTGCCGGACAGGGAATTTCTGGGGCCAACGTCCTGACTTTC,CASSAGQGISGANVLTF
NA,TRBV6-5,NA,TRBJ1-4,TGTGCCAGCACCCCCCGGGCTGCAACTAATGAAAAACTGTTTTTT,CASTPRAATNEKLFF
few,TRBV5-5,NA,TRBJ2-7,TGTGCCAGCAGCTTGGGATATGGCTACGAGCAGTACTTC,CASSLGYGYEQYF
NA,TRBV10-2,NA,TRBJ1-4,TGCGCCAGCAGTGAGTCGGCCCGGGGGGGAGAAAAACTGTTTTTT,CASSESARGGEKLFF
NA,TRBV29-1,NA,TRBJ2-3,TGCAGCGTTGACTCCGGCACTGATAATACGCAGTATTTT,CSVDSGTDNTQYF
NA,TRBV6-6,NA,TRBJ1-4,TGTGCCAGCCTGCTGACGGATACTAATGAAAAACTGTTTTTT,CASLLTDTNEKLFF
NA,TRBV6-2/TRBV6-3,NA,TRBJ2-1,TGTGCCAGCAGTTACCTCCTGAAAGGCGAAACGTTCTTC,CASSYLLKGETFF
NA,TRBV30,NA,TRBJ1-1,TGTGCCTGGAGGGTTACATGGGACACTGAAGCTTTCTTT,CAWRVTWDTEAFF
NA,TRBV6-6,NA,TRBJ2-7,TGTGCCAGCAGTTACTCGCGGGGGCCCTACGAGCAGTACTTC,CASSYSRGPYEQYF
medium-sized,TRBV9,NA,TRBJ1-2,TGTGCCAGCAGCGTAGTAACCCAGGCAGGGGGCTACACCTTC,CASSVVTQAGGYTF
once,TRBV6-6,NA,TRBJ1-1,TGTGCCAGCAGTTACTCCCGGACGTGGACTGAAGCTTTCTTT,CASSYSRTWTEAFF
NA,TRBV5-1,TRBD2,TRBJ2-3,TGCGCCAGCAGCTTGGTTGTACTAGCGGATACGCAGTATTTT,CASSLVVLADTQYF
NA,TRBV12-3/TRBV12-4,TRBD2,TRBJ2-7,TGTGCCAGCAGTCTAGCGGGTTACGAGCAGTACTTC,CASSLAGYEQYF